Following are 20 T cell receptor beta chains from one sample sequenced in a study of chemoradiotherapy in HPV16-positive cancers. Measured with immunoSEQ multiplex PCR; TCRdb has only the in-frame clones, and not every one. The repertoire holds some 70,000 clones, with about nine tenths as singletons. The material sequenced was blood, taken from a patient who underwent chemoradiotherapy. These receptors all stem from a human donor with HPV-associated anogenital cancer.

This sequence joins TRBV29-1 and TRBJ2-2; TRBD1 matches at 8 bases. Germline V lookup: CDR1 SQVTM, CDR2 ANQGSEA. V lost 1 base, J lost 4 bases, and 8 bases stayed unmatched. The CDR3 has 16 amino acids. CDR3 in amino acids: CSVEGQGAGGTGELFF. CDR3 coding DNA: TGCAGCGTTGAAGGGCAGGGGGCTGGTGGCACCGGGGAGCTGTTTTTT.

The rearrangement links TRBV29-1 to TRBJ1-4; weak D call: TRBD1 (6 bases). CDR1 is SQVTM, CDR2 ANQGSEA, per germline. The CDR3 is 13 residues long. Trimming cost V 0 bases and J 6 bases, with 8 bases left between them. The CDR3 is CSVEDPGDEKLFF. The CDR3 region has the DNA TGCAGCGTTGAAGACCCAGGGGATGAAAAACTGTTTTTT.

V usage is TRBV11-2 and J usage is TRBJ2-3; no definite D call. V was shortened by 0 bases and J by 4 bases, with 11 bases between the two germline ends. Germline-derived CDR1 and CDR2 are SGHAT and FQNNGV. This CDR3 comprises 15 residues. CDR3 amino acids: CASSLDGTGADTQYF. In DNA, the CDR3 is TGTGCCAGCAGCTTAGATGGCACGGGCGCAGATACGCAGTATTTT.

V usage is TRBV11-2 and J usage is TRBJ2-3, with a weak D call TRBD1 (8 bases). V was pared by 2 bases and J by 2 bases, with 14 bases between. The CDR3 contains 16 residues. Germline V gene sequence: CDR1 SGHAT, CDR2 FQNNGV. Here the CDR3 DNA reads TGTGCCAGCAGCTTACAACAGGGGGACTACACAGATACGCAGTATTTT. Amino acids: CASSLQQGDYTDTQYF.

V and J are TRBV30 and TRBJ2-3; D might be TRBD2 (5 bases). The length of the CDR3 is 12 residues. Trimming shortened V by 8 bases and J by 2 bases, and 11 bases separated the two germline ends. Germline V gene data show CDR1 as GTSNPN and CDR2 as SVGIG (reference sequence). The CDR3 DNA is TGTGCCGGAAGCGGAGTCACAGATACGCAGTATTTT. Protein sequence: CAGSGVTDTQYF.

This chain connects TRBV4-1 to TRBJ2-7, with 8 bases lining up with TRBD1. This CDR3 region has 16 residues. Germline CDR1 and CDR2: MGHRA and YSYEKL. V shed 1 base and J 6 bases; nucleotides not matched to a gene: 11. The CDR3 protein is CASSQGTGTGGFEQYF. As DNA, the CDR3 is TGCGCCAGCAGCCAAGGCACCGGGACAGGAGGGTTCGAGCAGTACTTC.

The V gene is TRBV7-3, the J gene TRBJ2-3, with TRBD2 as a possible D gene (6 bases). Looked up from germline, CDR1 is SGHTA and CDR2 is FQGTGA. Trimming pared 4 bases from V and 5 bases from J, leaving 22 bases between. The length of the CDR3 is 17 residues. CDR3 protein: CASSSPHSGGSGDTQYF. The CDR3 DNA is TGTGCCAGCAGCTCCCCTCATTCCGGGGGATCAGGAGATACGCAGTATTTT.

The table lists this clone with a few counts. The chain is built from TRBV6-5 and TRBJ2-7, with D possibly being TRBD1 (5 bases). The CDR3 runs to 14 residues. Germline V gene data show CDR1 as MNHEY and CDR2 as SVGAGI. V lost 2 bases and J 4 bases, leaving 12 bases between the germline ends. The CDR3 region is CASSYSRVGYEQYF. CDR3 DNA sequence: TGTGCCAGCAGTTACAGCAGGGTTGGGTACGAGCAGTACTTC.

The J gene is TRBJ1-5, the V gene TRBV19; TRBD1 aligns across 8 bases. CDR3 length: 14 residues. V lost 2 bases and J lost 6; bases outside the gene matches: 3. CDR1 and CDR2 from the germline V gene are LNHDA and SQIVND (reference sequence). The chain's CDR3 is CASSISTGGQPQHF. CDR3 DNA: TGTGCCAGTAGTATAAGCACAGGGGGTCAGCCCCAGCATTTT.

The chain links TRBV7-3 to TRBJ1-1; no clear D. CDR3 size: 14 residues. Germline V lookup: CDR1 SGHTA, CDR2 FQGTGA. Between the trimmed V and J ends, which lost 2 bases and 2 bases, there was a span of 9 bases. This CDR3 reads CASSLGRGNTEAFF. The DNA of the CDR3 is TGTGCCAGCAGCTTAGGTAGAGGAAACACTGAAGCTTTCTTT.

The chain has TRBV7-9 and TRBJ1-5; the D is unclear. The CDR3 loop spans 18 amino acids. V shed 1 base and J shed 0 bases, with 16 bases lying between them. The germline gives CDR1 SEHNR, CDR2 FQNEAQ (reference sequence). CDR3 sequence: CASSLVATSENSNQPQHF. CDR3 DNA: TGTGCCAGCAGCTTAGTAGCGACATCGGAGAATAGCAATCAGCCCCAGCATTTT. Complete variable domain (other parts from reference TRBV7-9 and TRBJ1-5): DTGVSQNPRHKITKRGQNVTFRCDPISEHNRLYWYRQTLGQGPEFLTYFQNEAQLEKSRLLSDRFSAERPKGSFSTLEIQRTEQGDSAMYLCASSLVATSENSNQPQHFGDGTRLSIL.

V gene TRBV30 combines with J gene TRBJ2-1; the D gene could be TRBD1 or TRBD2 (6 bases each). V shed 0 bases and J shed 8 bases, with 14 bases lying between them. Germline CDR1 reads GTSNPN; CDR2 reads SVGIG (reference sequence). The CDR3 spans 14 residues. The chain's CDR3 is CAWSVPSGADEQFF. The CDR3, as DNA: TGTGCCTGGAGTGTACCCTCGGGGGCGGATGAGCAGTTCTTC.

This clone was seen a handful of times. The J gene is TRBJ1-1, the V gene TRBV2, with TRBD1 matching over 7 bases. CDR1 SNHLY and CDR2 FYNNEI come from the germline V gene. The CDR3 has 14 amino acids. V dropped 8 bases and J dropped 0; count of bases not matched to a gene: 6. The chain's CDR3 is CASWDSGMNTEAFF. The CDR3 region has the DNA TGTGCCAGCTGGGACAGCGGAATGAACACTGAAGCTTTCTTT.

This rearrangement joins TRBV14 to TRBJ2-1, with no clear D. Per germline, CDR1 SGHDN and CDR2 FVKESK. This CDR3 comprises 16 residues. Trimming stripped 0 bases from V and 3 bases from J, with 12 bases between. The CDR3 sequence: CASSQERGQIYNEQFF. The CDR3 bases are TGTGCCAGCAGCCAAGAACGAGGCCAGATCTACAATGAGCAGTTCTTC.

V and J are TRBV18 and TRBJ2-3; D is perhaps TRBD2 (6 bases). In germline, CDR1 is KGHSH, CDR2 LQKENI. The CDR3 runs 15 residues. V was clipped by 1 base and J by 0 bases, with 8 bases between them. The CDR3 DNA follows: TGTGCCAGCTCACCACTAGCGGCTAGCACAGATACGCAGTATTTT. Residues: CASSPLAASTDTQYF.

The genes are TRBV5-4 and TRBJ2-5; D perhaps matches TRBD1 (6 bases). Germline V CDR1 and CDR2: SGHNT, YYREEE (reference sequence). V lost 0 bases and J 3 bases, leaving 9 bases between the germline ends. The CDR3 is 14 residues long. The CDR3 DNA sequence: TGTGCCAGCAGCTTGGTAGGGACAAAAGAGACCCAGTACTTC. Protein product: CASSLVGTKETQYF.

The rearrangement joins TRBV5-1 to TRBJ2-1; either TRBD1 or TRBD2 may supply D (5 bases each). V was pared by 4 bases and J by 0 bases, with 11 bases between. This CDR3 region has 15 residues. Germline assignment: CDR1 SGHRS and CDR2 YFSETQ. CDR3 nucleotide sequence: TGCGCCAGCAGCCTGTCGAGGGGCTCCTACAATGAGCAGTTCTTC. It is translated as CASSLSRGSYNEQFF.

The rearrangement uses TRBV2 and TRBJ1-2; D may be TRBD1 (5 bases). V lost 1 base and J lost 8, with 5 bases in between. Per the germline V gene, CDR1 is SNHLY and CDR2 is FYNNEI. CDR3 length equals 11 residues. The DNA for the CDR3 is TGTGCCAGCAGTGAAGGGGACGGCTACACCTTC. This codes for CASSEGDGYTF.

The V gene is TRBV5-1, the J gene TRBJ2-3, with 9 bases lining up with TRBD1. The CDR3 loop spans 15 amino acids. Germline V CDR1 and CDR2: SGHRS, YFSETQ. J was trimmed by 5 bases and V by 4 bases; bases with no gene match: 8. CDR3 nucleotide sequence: TGCGCCAGCAGCAAAGGGGACAGGGAGGGAGATACGCAGTATTTT. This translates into CASSKGDREGDTQYF.

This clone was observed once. This CDR3 reads CAISDTGGNQPQHF. The CDR3 DNA reads as TGTGCCATCAGTGACACGGGAGGCAATCAGCCCCAGCATTTT. The V and J genes are TRBV10-3 and TRBJ1-5; D is unresolved. The V gene's germline CDR1 is ENHRY and CDR2 SYGVKD. The CDR3 covers 14 residues. With 3 bases removed from V and 2 bases from J, the gap between germline ends came to 8 bases.